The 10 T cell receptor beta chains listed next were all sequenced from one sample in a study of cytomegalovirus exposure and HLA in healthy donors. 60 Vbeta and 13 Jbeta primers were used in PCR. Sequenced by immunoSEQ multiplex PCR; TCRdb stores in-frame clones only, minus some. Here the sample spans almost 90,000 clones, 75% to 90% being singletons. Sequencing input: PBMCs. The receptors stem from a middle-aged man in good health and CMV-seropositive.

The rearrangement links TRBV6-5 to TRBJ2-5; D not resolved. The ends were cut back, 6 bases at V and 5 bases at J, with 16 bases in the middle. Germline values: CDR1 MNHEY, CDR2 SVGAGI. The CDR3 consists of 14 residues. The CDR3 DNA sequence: TGTGCCAGCAGCACCGTTATCTCCGAGGAGACCCAGTACTTC. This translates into CASSTVISEETQYF.

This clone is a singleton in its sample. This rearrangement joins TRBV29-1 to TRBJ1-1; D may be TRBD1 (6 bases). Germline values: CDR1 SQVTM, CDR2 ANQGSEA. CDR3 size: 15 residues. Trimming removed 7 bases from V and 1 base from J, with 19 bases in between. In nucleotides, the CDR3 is TGCAGCGACCAGAGGAGGGGGGGATGGAACACTGAAGCTTTCTTT. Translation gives CSDQRRGGWNTEAFF. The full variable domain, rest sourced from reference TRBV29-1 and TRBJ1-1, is SAVISQKPSRDICQRGTSLTIQCQVDSQVTMMFWYRQQPGQSLTLIATANQGSEATYESGFVIDKFPISRPNLTFSTLTVSNMSPEDSSIYLCSDQRRGGWNTEAFFGQGTRLTVV.

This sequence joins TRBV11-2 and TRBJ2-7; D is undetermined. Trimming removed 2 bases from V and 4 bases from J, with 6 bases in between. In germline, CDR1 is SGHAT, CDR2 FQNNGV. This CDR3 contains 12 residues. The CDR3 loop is CASSLLQYEQYF. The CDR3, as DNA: TGTGCCAGCAGCTTACTCCAGTACGAGCAGTACTTC.

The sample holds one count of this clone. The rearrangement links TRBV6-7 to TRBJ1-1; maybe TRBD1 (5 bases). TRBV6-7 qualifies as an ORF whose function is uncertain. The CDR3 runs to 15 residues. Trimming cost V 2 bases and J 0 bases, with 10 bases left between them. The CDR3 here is CASSYVAGMNTEAFF. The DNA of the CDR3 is TGTGCCAGCAGTTACGTGGCAGGGATGAACACTGAAGCTTTCTTT.

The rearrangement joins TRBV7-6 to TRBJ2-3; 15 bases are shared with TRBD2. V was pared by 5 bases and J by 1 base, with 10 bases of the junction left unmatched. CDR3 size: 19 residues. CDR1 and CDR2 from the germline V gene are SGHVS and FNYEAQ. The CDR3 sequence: CASSGIGTSGRIRTDTQYF. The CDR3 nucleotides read TGTGCCAGCAGCGGCATAGGGACTAGCGGGAGGATCCGCACAGATACGCAGTATTTT.

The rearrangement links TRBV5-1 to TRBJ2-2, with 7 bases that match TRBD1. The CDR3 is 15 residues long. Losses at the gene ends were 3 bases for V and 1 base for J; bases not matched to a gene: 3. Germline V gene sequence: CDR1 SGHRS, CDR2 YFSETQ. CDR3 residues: CASSWRTGNTGELFF. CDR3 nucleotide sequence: TGCGCCAGCAGCTGGAGGACAGGGAACACCGGGGAGCTGTTTTTT. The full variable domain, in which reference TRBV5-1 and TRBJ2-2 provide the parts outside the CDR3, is KAGVTQTPRYLIKTRGQQVTLSCSPISGHRSVSWYQQTPGQGLQFLFEYFSETQRNKGNFPGRFSGRQFSNSRSEMNVSTLELGDSALYLCASSWRTGNTGELFFGEGSRLTVL.

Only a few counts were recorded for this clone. CDR3 in amino acids: CASSRGHEQYF. CDR3 nucleotides: TGTGCCAGCAGCAGGGGACACGAGCAGTACTTC. This chain joins TRBV6-1 and TRBJ2-7; tentative D call: TRBD1 (6 bases). The germline V gene has CDR1 MNHNS and CDR2 SASEGT. The length of the CDR3 is 11 residues. V was shortened by 6 bases and J by 5 bases, with 8 bases between the two germline ends.

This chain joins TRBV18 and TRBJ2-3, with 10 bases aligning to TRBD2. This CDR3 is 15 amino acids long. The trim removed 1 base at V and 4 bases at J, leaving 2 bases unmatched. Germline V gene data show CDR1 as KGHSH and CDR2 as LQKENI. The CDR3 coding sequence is TGTGCCAGCTCACCACGAGGGACTAGCGCAGATACGCAGTATTTT. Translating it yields CASSPRGTSADTQYF.

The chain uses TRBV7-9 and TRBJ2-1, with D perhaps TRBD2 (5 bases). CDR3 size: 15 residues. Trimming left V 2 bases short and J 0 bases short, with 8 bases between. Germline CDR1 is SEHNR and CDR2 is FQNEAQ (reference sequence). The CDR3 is CASSLSAGSYNEQFF. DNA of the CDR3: TGTGCCAGCAGCTTATCCGCGGGCTCCTACAATGAGCAGTTCTTC.

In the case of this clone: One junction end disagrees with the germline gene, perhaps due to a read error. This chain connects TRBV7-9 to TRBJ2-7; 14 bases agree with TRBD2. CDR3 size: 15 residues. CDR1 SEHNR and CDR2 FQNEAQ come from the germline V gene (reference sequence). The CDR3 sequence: CSSSPPTSGRGEQYF. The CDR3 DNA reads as TGTTCCAGCAGCCCACCGACTAGCGGGAGGGGGGAGCAGTACTTC.